Sequencing of this TCR beta chain was carried out in a study of T cells in Graves' hyperthyroidism and ophthalmopathy (dated by TCRdb to 2018 to 2020). In the study overall: Peripheral blood samples were taken at the time of initial diagnosis, prior to any treatment. Once sampling was done, hyperthyroidism patients were given methimazole at a starting dose of 30 mg daily, whereas ophthalmopathy patients were given high-dose intravenous methylprednisolone. To identify distinguishing TCR V-J signatures, a discovery cohort of around 100 patients was used, comprising 43 with Graves' ophthalmopathy and 57 with stable Graves' hyperthyroidism. The 75 to 100 discovery patients were randomly divided into training and test sets at a 7:3 ratio. The paper reports TCR Vbeta CDR3 sequencing of approximately 130 peripheral blood samples: some 41 ophthalmopathy, under 80 hyperthyroidism and around 17 progressor patients. The study also compared thyroid tissue and blood T-cell repertoires from 6 or 7 Graves' hyperthyroidism patients. Prospective prediction of ophthalmopathy was tested in an independent validation cohort consisting of about 20 hyperthyroidism patients and some 16 patients who later progressed to ophthalmopathy.

Results the study describes overall, beyond this receptor: Blood samples also contained most of the expanded thyroid clonotypes (frequency above 0.001), which suggests that blood repertoires may reflect thyroid immune responses. In cross-validation, a model built on a 13 V-J signature told ophthalmopathy apart from stable hyperthyroidism with just under 90% sensitivity and 81% to 82% specificity, and in testing the same model reached 80%/75%. No statistical method was used to fix the sample size in advance, and group allocation was not hidden from the investigators. In validation, progression to ophthalmopathy was predicted by the model with around 70% sensitivity and approximately 78% specificity, a median of about 6 months before onset.

CDR1 SGHRS and CDR2 YFSETQ were looked up in the germline V gene. Inclusive of the bounding cysteine and phenylalanine, the CDR3 is 14 residues long. Just CDR3 DNA is preserved here, 42 bases in frame from base 1. Trimming at the junction amounts to 1 base on V and 7 bases on J, and the germline ends lie 9 bases apart. Note on this clonotype: Its antigen specificity is not known. It has no much larger one-base neighbor in the sample; base qualities were not kept.

A patient counted as having stable Graves' hyperthyroidism if no progression to ophthalmopathy occurred over 18 months of follow-up. Hyperthyroidism patients were newly diagnosed, had a disease duration of under 2 months, and were aged 18 to 65 years. Patients with uncontrolled infections, other autoimmune diseases, pregnancy or lactation were excluded. Diagnoses were established on the basis of clinical symptoms, serum thyroxine and TRAb, thyroid ultrasound, and orbital computed tomography. PBMCs were isolated from about 10 ml of fresh peripheral blood by Ficoll-Paque density gradient centrifugation. Total RNA was extracted using Trizol reagent, and RNA quality was assessed on an Agilent 2100 Bioanalyzer. TCR beta CDR3 regions were amplified from RNA transcripts. The first round of RT-PCR for the TCR CDR3 was performed with the HTBI primer set and the Qiagen OneStep RT-PCR kit. Libraries were constructed in a second round of multiplex PCR, after which size selection and purification were performed. The libraries were sequenced on an Illumina HiSeq2000 using paired-end 100 bp reads. The authors' analysis ran thus. SOAPnuke was used to process the raw data, throwing out any read that contained adapters or uncalled bases, had a mean Phred below 15, or lacked an exact constant-primer or identifier match. COPE v1.2.5 was used to merge the high-quality paired reads, and each unique nucleotide sequence was defined as a clonotype. MiTCR v1.1 was used to align the clonotypes against IMGT TRBV, TRBD and TRBJ reference segments. The analysis included only V-J combinations with a frequency above 0.0001, which together covered roughly 99% of the repertoires. A TCS score was defined as the ratio of F50 (clonal expansion) to E x V (chaos), with BLOSUM62-based TCRdist applied between CDR3 peptides within each V-J. Welch's t-statistics and random forest reduced around 520 V-J features to 13, which were used in a naive Bayes classifier (R e1071). In-frame beta chains were kept once TCRdb had trimmed the public reads at Q25 with fastp and called clones with MiXCR. For every CDR3 protein sequence, its rows merge into one entry that carries the most common genes and DNA. For this entry, the V and J calls and clone size follow TCRdb and not the study's own pipeline. Counted in this sample were around 480,000 distinct CDR3 sequences; roughly an eighth of them appeared once. Around a sixth of the sample is in the top ten clones.

The chain uses TRBV5-1 and TRBJ1-6, with an unclear D gene assignment. This TCR came from a woman aged 18-29 years with Graves' hyperthyroidism. The source material was blood. The sequence in DNA is TGCGCCAGCAGCTTGCTGGTGGGGAATTCACCCCTCCACTTT. It encodes CASSLLVGNSPLHF.